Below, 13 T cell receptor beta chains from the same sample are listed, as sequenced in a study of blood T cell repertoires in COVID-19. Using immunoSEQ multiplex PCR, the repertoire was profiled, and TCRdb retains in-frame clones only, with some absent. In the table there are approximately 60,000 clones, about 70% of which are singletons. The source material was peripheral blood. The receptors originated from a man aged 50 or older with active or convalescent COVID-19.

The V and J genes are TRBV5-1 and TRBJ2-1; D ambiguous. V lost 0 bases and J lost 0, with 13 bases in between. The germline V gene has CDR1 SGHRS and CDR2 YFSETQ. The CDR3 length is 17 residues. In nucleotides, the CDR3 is TGCGCCAGCAGCTTGGCCCCTCTGCGGAGCTCCTACAATGAGCAGTTCTTC. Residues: CASSLAPLRSSYNEQFF.

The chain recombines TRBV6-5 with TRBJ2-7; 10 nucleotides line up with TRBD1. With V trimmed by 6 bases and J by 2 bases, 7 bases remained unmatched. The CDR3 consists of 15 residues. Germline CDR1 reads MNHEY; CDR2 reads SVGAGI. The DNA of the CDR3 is TGTGCCAGCAGGCGGACCGGGACAGGGGCCTACGAGCAGTACTTC. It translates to CASRRTGTGAYEQYF.

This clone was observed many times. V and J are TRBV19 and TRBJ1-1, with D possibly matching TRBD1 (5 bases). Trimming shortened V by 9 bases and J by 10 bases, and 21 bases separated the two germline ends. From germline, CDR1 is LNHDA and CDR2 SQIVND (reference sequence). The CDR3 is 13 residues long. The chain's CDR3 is CASHGGVGVGAFF. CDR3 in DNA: TGTGCCAGCCATGGGGGGGTGGGGGTGGGAGCTTTCTTT.

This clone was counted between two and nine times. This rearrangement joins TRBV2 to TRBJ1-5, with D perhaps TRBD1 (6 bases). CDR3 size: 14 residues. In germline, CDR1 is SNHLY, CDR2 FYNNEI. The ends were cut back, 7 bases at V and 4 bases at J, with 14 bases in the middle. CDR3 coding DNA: TGTGCCAGCAACCCCGGGACATCTAATCAGCCCCAGCATTTT. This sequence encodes CASNPGTSNQPQHF.

The CDR3 loop is CASSPGQGVYIQYF. The CDR3 nucleotides are TGTGCCAGCAGCCCGGGACAGGGAGTGTACATTCAGTACTTC. The chain is built from TRBV5-5 and TRBJ2-4, with TRBD1 matching 9 bases. The length of the CDR3 is 14 residues. Germline V gene sequence: CDR1 SGHKS, CDR2 YYEKEE (reference sequence). V dropped 4 bases and J dropped 8; count of bases not matched to a gene: 7.

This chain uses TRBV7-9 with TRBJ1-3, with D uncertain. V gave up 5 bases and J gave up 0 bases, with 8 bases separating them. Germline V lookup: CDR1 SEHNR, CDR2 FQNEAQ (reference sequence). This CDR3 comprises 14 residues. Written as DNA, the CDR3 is TGTGCCAGCAGCCCTCTAAGCTCTGGAAACACCATATATTTT. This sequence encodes CASSPLSSGNTIYF.

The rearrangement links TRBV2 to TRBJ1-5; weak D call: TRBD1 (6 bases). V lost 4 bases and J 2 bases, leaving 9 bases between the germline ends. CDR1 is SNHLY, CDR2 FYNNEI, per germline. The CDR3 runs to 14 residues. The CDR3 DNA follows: TGTGCCAGCAGTGGAGGGGGGGGCAATCAGCCCCAGCATTTT. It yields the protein CASSGGGGNQPQHF.

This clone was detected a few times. CDR3 bases: TGTGCCAGCAGCTCGGGACGGACCGGGACAGACTTCACAGATACGCAGTATTTT. Protein product: CASSSGRTGTDFTDTQYF. V is TRBV7-8 and J is TRBJ2-3, with 7 positions matching TRBD1. The CDR3 has 18 residues. The germline V gene encodes CDR1 SGHVS and CDR2 FQNEAQ. The V segment lost 4 bases and the J segment 2 bases; nucleotides outside the gene matches: 15.

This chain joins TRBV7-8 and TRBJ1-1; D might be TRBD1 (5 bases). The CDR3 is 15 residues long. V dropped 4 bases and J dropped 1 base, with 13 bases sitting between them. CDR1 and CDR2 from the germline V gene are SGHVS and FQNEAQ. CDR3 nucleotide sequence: TGTGCCAGCAGCTCCTCCCTGACAGCGAACACTGAAGCTTTCTTT. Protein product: CASSSSLTANTEAFF.

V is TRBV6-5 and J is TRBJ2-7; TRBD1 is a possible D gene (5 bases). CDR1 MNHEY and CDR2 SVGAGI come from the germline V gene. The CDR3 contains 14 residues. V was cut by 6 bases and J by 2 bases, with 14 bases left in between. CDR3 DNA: TGTGCCAGCAGCCTGACAAGGGGCGCCTACGAGCAGTACTTC. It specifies CASSLTRGAYEQYF.

CDR3: CASRQGVLSNTGELFF. As DNA, the CDR3 is TGTGCCAGCAGACAGGGGGTCCTTTCGAACACCGGGGAGCTGTTTTTT. This chain uses TRBV2 with TRBJ2-2, with 8 bases aligning to TRBD1. V trimming: 6 bases; J trimming: 0 bases; junction bases outside the gene matches: 6. Germline-derived CDR1 and CDR2 are SNHLY and FYNNEI. This CDR3 is built from 16 residues.

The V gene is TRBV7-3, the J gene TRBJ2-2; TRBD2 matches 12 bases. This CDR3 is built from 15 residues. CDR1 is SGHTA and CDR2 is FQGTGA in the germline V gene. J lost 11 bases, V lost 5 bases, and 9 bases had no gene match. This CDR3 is CASSHLTSGGVELFF. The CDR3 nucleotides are TGTGCCAGCAGCCACTTGACTAGCGGGGGTGTAGAGCTGTTTTTT. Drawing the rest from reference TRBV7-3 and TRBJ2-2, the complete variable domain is GAGVSQTPSNKVTEKGKYVELRCDPISGHTALYWYRQSLGQGPEFLIYFQGTGAADDSGLPNDRFFAVRPEGSVSTLKIQRTERGDSAVYLCASSHLTSGGVELFFGEGSRLTVL.

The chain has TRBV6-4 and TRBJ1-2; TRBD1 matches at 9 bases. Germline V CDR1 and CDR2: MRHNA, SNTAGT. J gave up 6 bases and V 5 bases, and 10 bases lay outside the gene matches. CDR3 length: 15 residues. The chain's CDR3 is CASSSLPGQGDGYTF. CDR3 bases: TGTGCCAGCAGTAGTCTCCCGGGACAGGGAGATGGCTACACCTTC.